The 4 T cell receptor beta chains below were found in one sample sequenced in a study of PD-1 blockade in classical Hodgkin lymphoma. Time point specified: cycle 4 day 1 (C4D1), after more than 5 weeks of nivolumab. Autologous stem cell transplantation was followed by relapse in every patient, and brentuximab vedotin exposure varied. Measured with immunoSEQ multiplex PCR; TCRdb has only the in-frame clones, and not every one. The sample consists of about 50,000 clones, about 75% of them appearing once. The source material was peripheral blood mononuclear cells (PBMCs), sampled before the fourth cycle of nivolumab. These receptors came from a human donor with classical Hodgkin lymphoma.

The chain employs TRBV7-6 and TRBJ2-5; D is undetermined. V was shortened by 0 bases and J by 12 bases, with 17 bases between the two germline ends. CDR1 and CDR2 (germline): SGHVS, FNYEAQ. The CDR3 sequence is 14 residues long. The DNA for the CDR3 is TGTGCCAGCAGCTTAGCCCAAGGACCGATTAGAGAGTACTTC. Translated: CASSLAQGPIREYF. Looking up the rest from reference TRBV7-6 and TRBJ2-5 gives the full variable domain: GAGVSQSPRYKVTKRGQDVALRCDPISGHVSLYWYRQALGQGPEFLTYFNYEAQQDKSGLPNDRFSAERPEGSISTLTIQRTEQRDSAMYRCASSLAQGPIREYFGPGTRLLVL.

The gene calls are TRBV5-1 and TRBJ1-2, with TRBD1 identical over 12 bases. Germline V gene data show CDR1 as SGHRS and CDR2 as YFSETQ. Losses at the gene ends were 4 bases for V and 5 bases for J; bases not matched to a gene: 6. The CDR3 extends over 15 amino acids. CDR3 protein: CASSPGTGGRYGYTF. CDR3 coding DNA: TGCGCCAGCAGCCCCGGGACAGGGGGCAGGTATGGCTACACCTTC.

This clone was detected once. The J gene is TRBJ1-5, the V gene TRBV2; D is ambiguous. CDR1 is SNHLY, CDR2 FYNNEI, per germline. Trimming took off 5 bases at V and 5 bases at J, with 7 bases between the two ends. The CDR3 has 12 amino acids. Here the CDR3 reads CASSPPYQPQHF. CDR3 nucleotide sequence: TGTGCCAGCAGTCCTCCATATCAGCCCCAGCATTTT.

This clone was counted a few times. This chain joins TRBV29-1 and TRBJ1-1; D is ambiguous. V lost 4 bases to trimming and J lost 0 bases, with 12 bases between them. This CDR3 comprises 14 residues. The germline V gene encodes CDR1 SQVTM and CDR2 ANQGSEA. The CDR3, as DNA: TGCAGCGTTGGCGTCGACATATTGAACACTGAAGCTTTCTTT. Protein: CSVGVDILNTEAFF.